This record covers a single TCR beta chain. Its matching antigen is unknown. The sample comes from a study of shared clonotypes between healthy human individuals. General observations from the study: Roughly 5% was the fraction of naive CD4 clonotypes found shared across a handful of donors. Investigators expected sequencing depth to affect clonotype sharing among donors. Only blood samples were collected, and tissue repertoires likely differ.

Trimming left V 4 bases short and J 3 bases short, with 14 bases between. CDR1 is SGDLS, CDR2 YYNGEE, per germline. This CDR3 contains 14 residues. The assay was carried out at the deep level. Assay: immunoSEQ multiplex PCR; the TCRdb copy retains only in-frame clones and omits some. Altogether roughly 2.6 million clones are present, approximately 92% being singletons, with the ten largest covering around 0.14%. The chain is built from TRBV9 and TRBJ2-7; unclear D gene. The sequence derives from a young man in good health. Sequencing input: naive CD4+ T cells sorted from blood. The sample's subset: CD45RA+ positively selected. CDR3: CASSPRLRGYEQYF. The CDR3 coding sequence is TGTGCCAGCAGCCCTCGACTCAGAGGCTACGAGCAGTACTTC.